This TCR beta chain was sequenced during a study of T cell responses to AZD1222 COVID-19 vaccine. Study background: Second-dose schedules of about 4 or about 12 weeks were combined. General study findings and limits: Baseline seropositivity occurred in only six AZD1222 recipients. Spike-specific TCR breadth and depth grew following two AZD1222 doses. Donors were largely white British and mainly female; clonal diversity was possibly underestimated.

Sequencing used immunoSEQ multiplex PCR; TCRdb keeps in-frame clones, though not all of them. This sample has about 140,000 clones, with almost 90% found just once. CDR3 size: 17 residues. The V end lost 5 bases, the J end lost 9 bases, and 26 bases lay between the germline ends. Germline V gives CDR1 MGHDK, CDR2 SYGVNS. A remark on this clone: The antigen is undetermined.

The specimen was peripheral blood, collected on day 0 of AZD1222 vaccination. The TCR was taken from an adult in good health. The chain couples TRBV25-1 to TRBJ2-1; D is undetermined. The CDR3 reads CASSPLIRVLSICEQFF. CDR3 sequence (DNA): TGTGCCAGCAGTCCTCTGATAAGGGTTCTCTCTATTTGTGAGCAGTTCTTC.